This T cell receptor beta chain was sequenced during a study of cytomegalovirus exposure and HLA in healthy donors. Among the donors, all were healthy bone marrow donors. This PCR relied on a set of 60 Vbeta primers and 13 Jbeta primers. The data were produced by immunoSEQ multiplex PCR, yet TCRdb's version contains in-frame clones alone and is incomplete. The sample lists about 190,000 clones; 65% to 80% were seen once. With 10 bases removed from V and 4 bases from J, the gap between germline ends came to 10 bases. There are 11 residues in the CDR3. Germline CDR1 reads MNHEY; CDR2 reads SVGAGI. The receptor was isolated from a man aged 25 to 40 in good health and CMV-seropositive. The chain recombines TRBV6-5 with TRBJ1-2, with D uncertain. Source material: PBMCs. CDR3 residues: CATHGAYGYTF. The CDR3 region has the DNA TGTGCCACCCACGGAGCCTATGGCTACACCTTC.